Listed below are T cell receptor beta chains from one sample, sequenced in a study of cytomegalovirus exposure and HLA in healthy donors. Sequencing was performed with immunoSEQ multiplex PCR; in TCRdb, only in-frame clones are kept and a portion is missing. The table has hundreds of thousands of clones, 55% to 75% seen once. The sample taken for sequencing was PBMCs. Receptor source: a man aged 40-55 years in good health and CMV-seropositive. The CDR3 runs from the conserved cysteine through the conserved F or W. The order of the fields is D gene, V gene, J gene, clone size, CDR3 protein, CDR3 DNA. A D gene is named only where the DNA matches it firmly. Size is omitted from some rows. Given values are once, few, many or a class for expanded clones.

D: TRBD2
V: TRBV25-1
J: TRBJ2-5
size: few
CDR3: CARGGLAGFQETQYF
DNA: TGTGCCAGGGGTGGCCTAGCGGGTTTCCAAGAGACCCAGTACTTC

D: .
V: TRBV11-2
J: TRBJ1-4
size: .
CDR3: CASSLRGEASRPGKLFF
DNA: TGTGCCAGCAGCTTACGAGGGGAGGCGTCTCGACCAGGAAAACTGTTTTTT

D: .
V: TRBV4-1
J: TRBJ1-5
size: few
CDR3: CASSQDNNQPQHF
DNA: TGCGCCAGCAGCCAAGATAACAATCAGCCCCAGCATTTT

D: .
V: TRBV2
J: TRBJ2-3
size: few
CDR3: CASSGSGAGTDTQYF
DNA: TGTGCCAGCAGTGGATCAGGGGCAGGCACAGATACGCAGTATTTT

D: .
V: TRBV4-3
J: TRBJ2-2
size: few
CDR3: CASSRGAGQSSGELFF
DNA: TGCGCCAGCAGCCGGGGGGCGGGACAGAGTTCCGGGGAGCTGTTTTTT

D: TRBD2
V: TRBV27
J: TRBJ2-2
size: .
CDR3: CASSFNQRGGRGTGELFF
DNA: TGTGCCAGCAGTTTCAACCAGCGGGGGGGCCGAGGCACCGGGGAGCTGTTTTTT

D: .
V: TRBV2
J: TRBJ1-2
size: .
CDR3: CASKTLEVGYTF
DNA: TGTGCCAGCAAGACCCTCGAGGTTGGCTACACCTTC

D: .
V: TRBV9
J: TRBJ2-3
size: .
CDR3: CASTEGSGPVADTQYF
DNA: TGTGCCAGCACGGAGGGTAGCGGACCCGTAGCAGATACGCAGTATTTT

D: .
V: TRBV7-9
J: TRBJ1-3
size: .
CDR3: CASSLQPSGNTIYF
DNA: TGTGCCAGCAGCCTACAGCCCTCTGGAAACACCATATATTTT

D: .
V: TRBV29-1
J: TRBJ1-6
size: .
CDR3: CSVRSSYNSPLHF
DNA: TGCAGCGTGCGGAGCTCCTATAATTCACCCCTCCACTTT

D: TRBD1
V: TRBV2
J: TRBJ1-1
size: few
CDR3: CASRGQFNTEAFF
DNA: TGTGCCAGCAGGGGACAGTTTAACACTGAAGCTTTCTTT

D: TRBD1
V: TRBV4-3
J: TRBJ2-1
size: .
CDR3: CASSRRQGGSYNEQFF
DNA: TGCGCCAGCAGCAGACGACAGGGTGGTTCCTACAATGAGCAGTTCTTC

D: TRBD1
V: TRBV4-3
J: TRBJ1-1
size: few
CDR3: CASSQQGQGDTEAFF
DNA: TGCGCCAGCAGCCAACAGGGACAGGGAGACACTGAAGCTTTCTTT

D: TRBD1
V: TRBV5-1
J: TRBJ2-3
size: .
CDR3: CASSFSGTDTDTQYF
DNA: TGCGCCAGCAGCTTCTCCGGGACAGACACAGATACGCAGTATTTT

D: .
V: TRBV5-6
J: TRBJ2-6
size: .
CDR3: CASRPRTGANVLTF
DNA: TGTGCCAGCAGGCCGAGGACTGGGGCCAACGTCCTGACTTTC

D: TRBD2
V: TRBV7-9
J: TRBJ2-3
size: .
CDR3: CASSFLGTTSSDTQYF
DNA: TGTGCCAGCAGCTTTCTCGGGACTACCTCGTCTGATACGCAGTATTTT

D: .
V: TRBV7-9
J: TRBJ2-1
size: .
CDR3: CSSSLVVRGMVNNEQFF
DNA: TGTTCCAGCAGCTTAGTTGTCAGGGGAATGGTAAACAATGAGCAGTTCTTC

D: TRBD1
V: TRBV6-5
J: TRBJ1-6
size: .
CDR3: CAVRGTANSPLHF
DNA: TGTGCCGTCCGGGGGACAGCTAATTCACCCCTCCACTTT

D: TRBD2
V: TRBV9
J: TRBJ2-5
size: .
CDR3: CASSSGVVSGGVQETQYF
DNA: TGTGCCAGCAGCTCAGGCGTGGTTAGCGGGGGGGTACAAGAGACCCAGTACTTC

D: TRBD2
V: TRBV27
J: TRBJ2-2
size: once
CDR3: CASSGLAGRAGELFF
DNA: TGTGCCAGCAGCGGCCTAGCGGGGAGAGCCGGGGAGCTGTTTTTT

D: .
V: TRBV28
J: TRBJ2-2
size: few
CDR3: CASSPPLGELFF
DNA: TGTGCCAGCAGTCCCCCTCTCGGGGAGCTGTTTTTT

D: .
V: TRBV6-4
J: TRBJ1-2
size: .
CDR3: CASSEEQGRGYTF
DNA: TGTGCCAGCAGTGAGGAGCAGGGGCGTGGCTACACCTTC

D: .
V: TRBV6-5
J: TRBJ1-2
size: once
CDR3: CASSYWSGGYTF
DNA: TGTGCCAGCAGTTACTGGAGTGGTGGCTACACCTTC

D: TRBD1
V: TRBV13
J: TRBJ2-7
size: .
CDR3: CASSQRDRVYAQYF
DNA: TGTGCCAGCAGCCAACGGGACAGGGTCTACGCGCAGTACTTC

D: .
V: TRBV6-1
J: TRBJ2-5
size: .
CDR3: CASSGGDSYLETQYF
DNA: TGTGCCAGCAGCGGCGGAGACAGTTATCTTGAGACCCAGTACTTC

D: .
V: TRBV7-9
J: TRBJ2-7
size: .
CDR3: CASSLGSYEQYF
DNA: TGTGCCAGCAGCTTAGGCAGCTACGAGCAGTACTTC

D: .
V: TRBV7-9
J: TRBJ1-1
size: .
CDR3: CASSFGGEVAEAFF
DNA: TGTGCCAGCAGCTTCGGAGGCGAAGTCGCTGAAGCTTTCTTT

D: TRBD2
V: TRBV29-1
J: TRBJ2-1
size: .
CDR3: CSGGGGEGYEQFF
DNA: TGCAGCGGGGGTGGGGGGGAGGGCTATGAGCAGTTCTTC

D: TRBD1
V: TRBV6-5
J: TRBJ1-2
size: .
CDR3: CASSQTGKGYTF
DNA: TGTGCCAGCAGTCAGACAGGGAAAGGCTACACCTTC

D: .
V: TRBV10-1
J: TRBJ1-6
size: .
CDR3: CASSERTANSPLHF
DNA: TGCGCCAGCAGTGAAAGGACAGCAAATTCACCCCTCCACTTT

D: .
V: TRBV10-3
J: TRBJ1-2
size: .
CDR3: CAITGGYGYTF
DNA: TGTGCCATCACGGGAGGCTATGGCTACACCTTC

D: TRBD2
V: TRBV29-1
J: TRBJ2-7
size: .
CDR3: CSVSSGGNEQYF
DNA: TGCAGCGTTTCCTCGGGGGGTAACGAGCAGTACTTC

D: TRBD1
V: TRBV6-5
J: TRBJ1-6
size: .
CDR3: CASSFAGTGGGSPLHF
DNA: TGTGCCAGCAGTTTCGCCGGGACAGGGGGTGGGTCACCCCTCCACTTT

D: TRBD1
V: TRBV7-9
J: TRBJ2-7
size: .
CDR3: CASSLVGTGGYEQYF
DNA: TGTGCCAGCAGCTTAGTGGGGACAGGGGGCTACGAGCAGTACTTC

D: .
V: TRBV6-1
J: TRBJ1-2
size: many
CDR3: CASSESGNSNYGYTF
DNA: TGTGCCAGCAGTGAATCGGGGAACTCTAACTATGGCTACACCTTC

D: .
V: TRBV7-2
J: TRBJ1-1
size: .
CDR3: CASSPELWVEYTEAFF
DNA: TGTGCCAGCAGCCCGGAGTTGTGGGTCGAGTACACTGAAGCTTTCTTT

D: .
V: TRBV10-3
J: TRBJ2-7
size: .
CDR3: CAIRAGDYEQYF
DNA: TGTGCCATCAGGGCAGGGGACTACGAGCAGTACTTC

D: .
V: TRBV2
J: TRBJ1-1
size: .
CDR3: CASGGVEAFF
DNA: TGTGCCAGCGGGGGGGTCGAAGCTTTCTTT

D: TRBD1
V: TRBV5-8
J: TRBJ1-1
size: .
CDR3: CASSLMGQGDLGTEAFF
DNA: TGTGCCAGCAGCCTTATGGGACAGGGGGATCTGGGGACTGAAGCTTTCTTT

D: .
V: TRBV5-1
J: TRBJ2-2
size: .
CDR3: CASSLGLSGIGFSNTGELFF
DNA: TGCGCCAGCAGCTTGGGGTTATCAGGGATTGGGTTCTCGAACACCGGGGAGCTGTTTTTT

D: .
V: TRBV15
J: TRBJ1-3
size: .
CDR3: CATSRDRVSGNTIYF
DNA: TGTGCCACCAGCAGAGACAGGGTTTCTGGAAACACCATATATTTT

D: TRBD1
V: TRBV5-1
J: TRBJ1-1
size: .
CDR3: CASSFTPDRMNTEAFF
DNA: TGCGCCAGCAGCTTCACCCCGGACAGGATGAACACTGAAGCTTTCTTT

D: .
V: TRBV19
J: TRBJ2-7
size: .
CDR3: CASSPVWQGHKEISYEQYF
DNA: TGTGCCAGTAGTCCCGTCTGGCAGGGTCACAAAGAGATCTCCTACGAGCAGTACTTC

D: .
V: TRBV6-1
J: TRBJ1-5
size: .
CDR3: CASRGINQPQHF
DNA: TGTGCCTCCAGAGGGATCAATCAGCCCCAGCATTTT

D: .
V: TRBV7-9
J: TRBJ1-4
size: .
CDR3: CASRAGPTNEKLFF
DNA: TGTGCCTCCCGAGCAGGGCCAACTAATGAAAAACTGTTTTTT

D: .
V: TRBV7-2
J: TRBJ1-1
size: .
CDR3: CASSFGSDTEAFF
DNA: TGTGCCAGCAGCTTCGGGTCGGATACTGAAGCTTTCTTT

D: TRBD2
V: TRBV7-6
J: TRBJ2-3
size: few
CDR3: CASSSLESGTSGGAFTDTQYF
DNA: TGTGCCAGCAGCTCCCTCGAATCCGGGACTAGCGGGGGGGCCTTCACAGATACGCAGTATTTT

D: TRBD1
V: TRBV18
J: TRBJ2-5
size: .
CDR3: CASSKQGQETQYF
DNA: TGTGCCAGCTCAAAACAGGGGCAAGAGACCCAGTACTTC

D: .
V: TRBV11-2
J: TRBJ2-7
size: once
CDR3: CASSLDRRPEQYF
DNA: TGTGCCAGCAGCTTAGATCGGAGGCCCGAGCAGTACTTC

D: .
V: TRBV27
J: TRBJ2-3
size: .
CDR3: CASSPYRASTDTQYF
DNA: TGTGCCAGCAGTCCTTACAGGGCTAGCACAGATACGCAGTATTTT

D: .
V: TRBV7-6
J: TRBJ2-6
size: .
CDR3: CASSLARDSGANVLTF
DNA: TGTGCCAGCAGCTTAGCGCGGGACTCTGGGGCCAACGTCCTGACTTTC

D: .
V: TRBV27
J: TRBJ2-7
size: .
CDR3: CASSPGGEQYF
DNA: TGTGCCAGCAGCCCTGGAGGCGAGCAGTACTTC

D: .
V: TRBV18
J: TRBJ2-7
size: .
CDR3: CASSPTNYEQYF
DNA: TGTGCCAGCTCTCCCACAAACTACGAGCAGTACTTC

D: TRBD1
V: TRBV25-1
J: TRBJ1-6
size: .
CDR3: CASSLQGFGNSPLHF
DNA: TGTGCCAGCAGTCTACAGGGGTTCGGTAATTCACCCCTCCACTTT